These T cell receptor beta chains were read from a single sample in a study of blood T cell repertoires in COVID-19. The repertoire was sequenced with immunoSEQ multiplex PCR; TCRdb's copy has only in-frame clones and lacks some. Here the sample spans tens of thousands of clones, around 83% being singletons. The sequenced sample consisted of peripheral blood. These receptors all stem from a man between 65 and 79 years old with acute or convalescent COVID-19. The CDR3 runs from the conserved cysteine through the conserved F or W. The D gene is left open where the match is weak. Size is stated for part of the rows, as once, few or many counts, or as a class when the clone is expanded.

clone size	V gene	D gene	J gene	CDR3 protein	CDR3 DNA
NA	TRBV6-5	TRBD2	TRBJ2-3	CASSRGGRGTDTQYF	TGTGCCAGCAGTCGAGGCGGGAGGGGGACAGATACGCAGTATTTT
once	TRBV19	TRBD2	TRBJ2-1	CASSPRGGRVNEQFF	TGTGCCAGTAGTCCCAGGGGCGGGAGGGTCAATGAGCAGTTCTTC
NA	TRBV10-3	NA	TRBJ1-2	CAIMNSPDGYTF	TGTGCCATCATGAACAGCCCCGATGGCTACACCTTC
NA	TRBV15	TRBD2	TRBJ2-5	CATSRGLAGPQETQYF	TGTGCCACCAGCAGGGGACTAGCGGGACCCCAAGAGACCCAGTACTTC
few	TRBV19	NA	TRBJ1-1	CASSIWPGNTEAFF	TGTGCCAGTAGTATCTGGCCGGGGAACACTGAAGCTTTCTTT
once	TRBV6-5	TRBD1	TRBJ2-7	CASNSGGLSYEQYF	TGTGCCAGCAACTCAGGGGGCCTTTCCTACGAGCAGTACTTC
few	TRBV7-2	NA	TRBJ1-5	CASTPGQGHQPQHF	TGTGCCAGCACCCCCGGCCAGGGGCATCAGCCCCAGCATTTT
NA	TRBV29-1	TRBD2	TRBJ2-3	CSVEASGRADTQYF	TGCAGCGTTGAAGCCAGCGGGAGGGCAGATACGCAGTATTTT
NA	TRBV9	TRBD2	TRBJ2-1	CASSGTGLAGTDEQFF	TGTGCCAGCAGCGGAACGGGACTAGCGGGGACGGATGAGCAGTTCTTC
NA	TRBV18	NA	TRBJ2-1	CASSPAGRASRNEQFF	TGTGCCAGCTCACCTGCGGGAAGGGCCAGTCGGAATGAGCAGTTCTTC
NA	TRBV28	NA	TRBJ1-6	CASRAPPASSSYNSPLHF	TGTGCCAGCAGAGCGCCACCCGCGAGTAGCTCCTATAATTCACCCCTCCACTTT
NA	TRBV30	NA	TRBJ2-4	CAWSENKLAKNIQYF	TGTGCCTGGAGTGAAAATAAACTAGCCAAAAACATTCAGTACTTC
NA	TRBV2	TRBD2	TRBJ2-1	CASRERGYNEQFF	TGTGCCAGCAGAGAGCGGGGGTACAATGAGCAGTTCTTC
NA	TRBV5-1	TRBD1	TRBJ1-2	CASSLADRGSWGYTF	TGCGCCAGCAGCTTGGCGGACAGGGGCAGCTGGGGCTACACCTTC
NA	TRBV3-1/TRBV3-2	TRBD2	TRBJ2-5	CASSRGLAGALETQYF	TGTGCCAGCAGCCGTGGACTAGCGGGAGCCCTGGAGACCCAGTACTTC
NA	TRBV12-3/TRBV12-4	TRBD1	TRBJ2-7	CASSPTGVNEQYF	TGTGCCAGCAGCCCGACAGGGGTAAACGAGCAGTACTTC
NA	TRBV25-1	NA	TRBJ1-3	CASSEGGSGNTIYF	TGTGCCAGCAGTGAGGGGGGCTCTGGAAACACCATATATTTT
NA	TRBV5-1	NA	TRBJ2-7	CASSLVAGADYEQYF	TGCGCCAGCAGCTTGGTGGCAGGGGCTGACTACGAGCAGTACTTC
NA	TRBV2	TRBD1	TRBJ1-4	CASSSPTGVPEKLFF	TGTGCCAGCAGCAGCCCGACAGGGGTTCCCGAAAAACTGTTTTTT
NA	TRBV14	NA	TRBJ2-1	CASSALYYNEQFF	TGTGCCAGCAGCGCACTTTACTACAATGAGCAGTTCTTC
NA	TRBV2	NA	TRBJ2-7	CASSEESRVLDEQYF	TGTGCCAGCAGTGAAGAGTCACGGGTATTGGACGAGCAGTACTTC
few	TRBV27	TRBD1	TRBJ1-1	CASSSGQGLNTEAFF	TGTGCCAGCAGTTCCGGACAGGGTCTGAACACTGAAGCTTTCTTT
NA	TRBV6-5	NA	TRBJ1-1	CASSRPGLYTEAFF	TGTGCCAGCAGCCGCCCAGGGCTTTACACTGAAGCTTTCTTT
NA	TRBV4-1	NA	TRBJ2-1	CASSPRLVNEQFF	TGCGCCAGCAGCCCCCGGCTAGTCAATGAGCAGTTCTTC
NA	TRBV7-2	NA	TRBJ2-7	CASSLGRVPYEQYF	TGTGCCAGCAGCTTAGGGCGGGTGCCCTACGAGCAGTACTTC
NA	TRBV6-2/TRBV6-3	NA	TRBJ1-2	CASSYGTTGKWDYGYTF	TGTGCCAGCAGTTACGGAACTACAGGGAAATGGGACTATGGCTACACCTTC
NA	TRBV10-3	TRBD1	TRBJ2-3	CAISVGGTGADTQYF	TGTGCCATCAGTGTCGGGGGGACAGGGGCAGATACGCAGTATTTT
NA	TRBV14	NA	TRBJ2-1	CASSQDLGLGAEQFF	TGTGCCAGCAGCCAAGACTTGGGGTTGGGGGCCGAGCAGTTCTTC
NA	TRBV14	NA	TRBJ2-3	CASSQGRHTDTQYF	TGTGCCAGCAGCCAGGGCAGACACACAGATACGCAGTATTTT
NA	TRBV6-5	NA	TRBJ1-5	CASRRTYSNQPQHF	TGTGCCAGCCGACGGACATATAGCAATCAGCCCCAGCATTTT